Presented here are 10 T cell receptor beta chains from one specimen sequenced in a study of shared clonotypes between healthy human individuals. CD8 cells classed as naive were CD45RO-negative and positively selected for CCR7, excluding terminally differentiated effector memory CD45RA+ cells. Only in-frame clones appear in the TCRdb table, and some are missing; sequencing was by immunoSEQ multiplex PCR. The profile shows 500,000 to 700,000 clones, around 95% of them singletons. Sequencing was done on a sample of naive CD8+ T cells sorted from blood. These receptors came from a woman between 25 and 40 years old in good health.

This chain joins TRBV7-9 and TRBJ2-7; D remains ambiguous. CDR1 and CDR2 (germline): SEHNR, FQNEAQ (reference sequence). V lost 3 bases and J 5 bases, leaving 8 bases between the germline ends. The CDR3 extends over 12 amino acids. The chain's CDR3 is CASSFSGDEQYF. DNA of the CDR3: TGTGCCAGCAGCTTTAGTGGGGACGAGCAGTACTTC.

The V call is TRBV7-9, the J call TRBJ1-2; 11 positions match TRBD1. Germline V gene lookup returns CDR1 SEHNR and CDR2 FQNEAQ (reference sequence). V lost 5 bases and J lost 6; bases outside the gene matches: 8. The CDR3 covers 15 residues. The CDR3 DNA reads TGTGCCAGCAGCGTCGCGGGACAGGGGGACGATGGCTACACCTTC. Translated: CASSVAGQGDDGYTF.

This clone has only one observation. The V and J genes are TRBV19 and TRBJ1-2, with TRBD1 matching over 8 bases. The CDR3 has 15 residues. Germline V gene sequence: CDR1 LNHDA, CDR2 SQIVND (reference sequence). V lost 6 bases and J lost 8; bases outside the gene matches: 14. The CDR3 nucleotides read TGTGCCAGTAGCCCCCCCGAGGGACAGGCTGCGGGCTACACCTTC. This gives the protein CASSPPEGQAAGYTF.

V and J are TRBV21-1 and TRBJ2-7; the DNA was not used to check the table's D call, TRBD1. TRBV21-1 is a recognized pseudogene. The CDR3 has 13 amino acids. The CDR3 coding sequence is TGTGCCAGCAGCAAAAGACGACACTACGAGCAGTACTTC. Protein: CASSKRRHYEQYF.

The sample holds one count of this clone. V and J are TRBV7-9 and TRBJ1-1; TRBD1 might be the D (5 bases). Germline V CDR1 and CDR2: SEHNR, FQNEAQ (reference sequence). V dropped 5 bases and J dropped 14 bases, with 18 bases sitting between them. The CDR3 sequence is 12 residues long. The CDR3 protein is CASSGRSGEGFF. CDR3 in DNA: TGTGCCAGCAGCGGTAGGTCCGGGGAGGGGTTCTTT.

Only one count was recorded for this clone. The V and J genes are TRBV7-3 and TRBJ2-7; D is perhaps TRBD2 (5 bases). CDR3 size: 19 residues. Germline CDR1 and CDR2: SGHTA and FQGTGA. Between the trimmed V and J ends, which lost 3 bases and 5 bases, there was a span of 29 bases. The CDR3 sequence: CASSFVSRTPRSSGNEQYF. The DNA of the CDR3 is TGTGCCAGCAGCTTCGTATCACGTACACCCCGCTCTTCGGGGAACGAGCAGTACTTC.

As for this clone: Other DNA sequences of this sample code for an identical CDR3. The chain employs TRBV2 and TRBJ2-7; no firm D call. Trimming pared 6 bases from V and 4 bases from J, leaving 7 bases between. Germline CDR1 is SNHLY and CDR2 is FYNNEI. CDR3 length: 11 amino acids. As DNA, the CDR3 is TGTGCCAGCAGCGCCTCGTACGAGCAGTACTTC. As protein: CASSASYEQYF. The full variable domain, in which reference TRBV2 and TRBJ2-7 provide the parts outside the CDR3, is EPEVTQTPSHQVTQMGQEVILRCVPISNHLYFYWYRQILGQKVEFLVSFYNNEISEKSEIFDDQFSVERPDGSNFTLKIRSTKLEDSAMYFCASSASYEQYFGPGTRLTVT.

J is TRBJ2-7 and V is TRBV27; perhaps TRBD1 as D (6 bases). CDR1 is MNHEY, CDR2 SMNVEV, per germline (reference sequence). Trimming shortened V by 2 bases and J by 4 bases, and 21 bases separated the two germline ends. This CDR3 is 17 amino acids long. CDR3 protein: CASSLTIQGTSAYEQYF. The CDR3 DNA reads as TGTGCCAGCAGTTTAACCATACAGGGAACGTCCGCATACGAGCAGTACTTC.

In nucleotides, the CDR3 is TGTGCCAGCAGCGCAAACTCCTACGAGCAGTACTTC. It codes for CASSANSYEQYF. This chain joins TRBV7-9 and TRBJ2-7; no clear D. Trimming removed 5 bases from V and 0 bases from J, with 5 bases in between. The CDR3 sequence is 12 residues long. Per germline, CDR1 SEHNR and CDR2 FQNEAQ (reference sequence).

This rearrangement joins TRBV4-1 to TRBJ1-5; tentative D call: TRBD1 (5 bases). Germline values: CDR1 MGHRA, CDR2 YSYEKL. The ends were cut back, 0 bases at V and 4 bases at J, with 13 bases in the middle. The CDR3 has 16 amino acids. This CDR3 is CASSQEGGSLNQPQHF. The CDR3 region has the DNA TGCGCCAGCAGCCAAGAGGGGGGGTCCCTAAATCAGCCCCAGCATTTT.